The entry below describes one T cell receptor (beta chain). Its antigen is currently unknown. These data come from a study of CD8+ T cells in alopecia areata. General observations from the study: Affected scalp, especially in alopecia totalis/universalis, had a higher clonality than normal scalp did.

Extracted RNA was reverse transcribed into cDNA, the sequencing template. The method was immunoSEQ multiplex PCR; TCRdb's version includes in-frame clones alone and lacks a portion of them. The table shows about 37,000 clones, with around 50% occurring only once. In about 5 patients, CD4+ T cells were split by CD25+CD127- sorting. The investigators collected lesional scalp punch biopsies and peripheral blood from alopecia areata patients. This receptor was taken from a human donor with alopecia areata. The sequenced material came from CD4+ Tregs sorted from blood.

For the CDR3, the DNA is TGCGCCAGCAGCCGCCGGGAAGGATTCAATGAGCAGTTCTTC. Residues: CASSRREGFNEQFF. This chain uses TRBV4-3 with TRBJ2-1, with a tentative D call TRBD2 (5 bases). This CDR3 region has 14 residues. Trimming removed 4 bases from V and 6 bases from J, with 13 bases in between. The germline gives CDR1 LGHNA, CDR2 YSLEER.